The T cell receptor beta chain under discussion was sequenced for a study of Graves' ophthalmopathy and Graves' hyperthyroidism. Whole-study results and caveats: The blood repertoire also included most expanded thyroid clonotypes above 0.001 frequency.

In donors with ophthalmopathy, activity was moderate-to-severe, with CAS ≥3, NOSPECS ≥4 and duration under 3 months. TCR beta CDR3 amplification used RNA transcripts. RT-PCR with HTBI primers came first, then second-round multiplex PCR. TCRdb re-derived calls from the multiplex PCR reads in MiXCR, one entry per CDR3 protein. The sample lists almost 750,000 distinct CDR3 sequences; 40% were seen once. On this clonotype itself: Its antigen is currently unknown.

Germline CDR1 reads SGHTA; CDR2 reads FQGNSA. V dropped 4 bases and J dropped 1 base, with 16 bases sitting between them. The CDR3 is made up of 16 amino acids. The clonotype was recovered from an adult man with Graves' ophthalmopathy. V usage is TRBV7-2 and J usage is TRBJ2-5; D is possibly TRBD2 (6 bases). Sequenced input: peripheral blood. The CDR3 reads CASSSYMGGTQETQYF. CDR3 nucleotide sequence: TGTGCCAGCAGCTCGTATATGGGCGGGACCCAAGAGACCCAGTACTTC.